The entry that follows covers one T cell receptor beta chain sequence. Its antigen is still unknown. Base qualities are not recorded, but no much larger clone differs from it by a single base. What the treatment or condition label conveys for this sample: in vitro stimulation with specific CMV peptide epitopes to enrich CMV-specific T cells. The CDR3 numbers 15 residues from cysteine through phenylalanine. CDR3 DNA only is kept here, 45 bases in frame from base 1. CDR1 and CDR2 (SEHNR, FQNEAQ) derive from the germline V gene (reference sequence). Unmatched junction bases come to 7, with V trimmed by 5 bases and J by 3 bases. Sequencing relied on an Illumina HiSeq 1500. Through fastp at Q25 and MiXCR, TCRdb rebuilt clones from the public reads, retaining in-frame beta chains. Entries are consolidated by CDR3 protein sequence, retaining the most common genes and DNA. Across this sample there are roughly 570,000 distinct CDR3 sequences, with 35% to 50% seen only once. Around 50% of the sample is taken by the ten largest.

These data come from a study of T cell repertoires in cytomegalovirus infection (dated by TCRdb to the late 2010s). For the wider study: Recently identified HLA-C-restricted CMV epitopes, whose presentation resists viral immunomodulation, were targeted by peptide stimulations together with well-studied HLA-B-restricted epitopes. Because public TCR beta signatures pointed to carriage of CMV infection together with the matching HLA type, the HLA type of each donor mattered for the analysis. Study-level results and caveats: In both this cohort and an independent cohort of 350 to 400 donors, the cumulative frequency of public TCR beta family members distinguished carriers of CMV infection plus the relevant HLA type. In the ex vivo response, HLA-C-restricted CMV-specific TCR beta clonotypes were dominant, and in two of eight donors the single most frequent clonotype came from this HLA-C-restricted group.

The rearrangement joined TRBV7-9 to TRBJ2-5; TRBD1 lines up with 9 middle nucleotides. This sample comprised cultured PBMCs, obtained from culture after CMV antigen stimulation. The clonotype originates from a human donor in good health (CMV status not recorded). Some clones in this sample may be carry-over from other donors' samples. In nucleotide form, the sequence is TGTGCCAGCAGCCACTGGAGGGACAGGGAAGAGACCCAGTACTTC. Its translation is CASSHWRDREETQYF.